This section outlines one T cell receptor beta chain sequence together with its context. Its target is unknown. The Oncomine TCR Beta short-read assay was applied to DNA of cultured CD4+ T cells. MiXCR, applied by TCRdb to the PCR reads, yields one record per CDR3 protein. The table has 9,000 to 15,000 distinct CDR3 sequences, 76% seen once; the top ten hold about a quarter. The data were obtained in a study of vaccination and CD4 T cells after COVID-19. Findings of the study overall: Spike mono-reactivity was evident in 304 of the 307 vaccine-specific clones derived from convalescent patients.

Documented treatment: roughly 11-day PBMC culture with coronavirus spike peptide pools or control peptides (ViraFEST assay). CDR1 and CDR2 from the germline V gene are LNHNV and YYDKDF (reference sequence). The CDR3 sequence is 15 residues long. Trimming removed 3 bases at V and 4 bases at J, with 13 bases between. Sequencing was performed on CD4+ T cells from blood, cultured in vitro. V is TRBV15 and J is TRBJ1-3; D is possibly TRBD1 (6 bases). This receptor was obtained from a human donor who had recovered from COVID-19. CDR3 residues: CATSRNQGQGNTIYF. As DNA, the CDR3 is TGTGCCACCAGCAGGAACCAGGGGCAAGGAAACACCATATATTTT.